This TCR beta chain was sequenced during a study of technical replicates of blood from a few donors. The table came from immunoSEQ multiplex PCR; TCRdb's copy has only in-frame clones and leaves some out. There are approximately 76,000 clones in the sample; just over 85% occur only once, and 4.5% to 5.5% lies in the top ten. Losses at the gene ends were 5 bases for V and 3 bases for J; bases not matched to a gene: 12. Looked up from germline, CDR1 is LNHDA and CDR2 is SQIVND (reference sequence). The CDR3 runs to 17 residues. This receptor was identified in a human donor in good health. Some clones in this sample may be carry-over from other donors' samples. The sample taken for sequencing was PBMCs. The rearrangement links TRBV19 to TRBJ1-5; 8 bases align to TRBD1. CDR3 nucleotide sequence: TGTGCCAGTAGTGTTACTTTGACAGGGGACACCAATCAGCCCCAGCATTTT. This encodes CASSVTLTGDTNQPQHF.